These 10 T cell receptor beta chains originate from one sample sequenced in a study of T cell changes during pregnancy in multiple sclerosis. Method: immunoSEQ multiplex PCR; TCRdb's copy keeps in-frame clones and lacks some. The repertoire has 80,000 to 100,000 clones, around 92% of them found once; the top ten carry 1.5% to 2%. The sample was peripheral blood, taken after pregnancy. The source is a female donor in good health, enrolled as a control in a pregnancy study.

This clone was counted once. The chain is built from TRBV18 and TRBJ1-5; D not certain. Trimming removed 3 bases at V and 3 bases at J, with 9 bases between. Germline assignment: CDR1 KGHSH and CDR2 LQKENI. The CDR3 length is 14 residues. The CDR3 loop reads CASSPERINQPQHF. The CDR3 region has the DNA TGTGCCAGCTCACCGGAGCGAATCAATCAGCCCCAGCATTTT.

The chain combines TRBV19 with TRBJ1-1, with TRBD1 as a possible D gene (5 bases). The V end lost 5 bases, the J end lost 3 bases, and 16 bases lay between the germline ends. The CDR3 has 15 amino acids. Germline CDR1 is LNHDA and CDR2 is SQIVND (reference sequence). This CDR3 reads CASSVRVPSDTEAFF. The CDR3 nucleotides are TGTGCCAGTAGTGTCAGGGTCCCTTCCGACACTGAAGCTTTCTTT.

The chain uses TRBV7-2 and TRBJ1-3; D perhaps matches TRBD1 (6 bases). CDR1 is SGHTA and CDR2 is FQGNSA in the germline V gene. Trimming removed 2 bases from V and 0 bases from J, with 11 bases in between. The CDR3 sequence is 16 residues long. CDR3 protein: CASSLPGARSGNTIYF. CDR3 DNA: TGTGCCAGCAGCTTACCAGGGGCCCGCTCTGGAAACACCATATATTTT.

The chain's CDR3 is CASSHNRAPNYGYTF. DNA for the CDR3: TGCGCCAGCAGCCATAACAGGGCCCCTAACTATGGCTACACCTTC. The V call is TRBV4-3, the J call TRBJ1-2, with D possibly TRBD1 on 6 matching bases. Germline V gene sequence: CDR1 LGHNA, CDR2 YSLEER. Trimming removed 3 bases from V and 0 bases from J, with 11 bases in between. The CDR3 has 15 amino acids.

CDR3 nucleotide sequence: TGTGCCAGCCACATTCGAACAGGGGCCAACTATGGCTACACCTTC. It specifies CASHIRTGANYGYTF. This chain links TRBV2 with TRBJ1-2; 7 bases map to TRBD1. Per the germline V gene, CDR1 is SNHLY and CDR2 is FYNNEI. The length of the CDR3 is 15 residues. J lost 2 bases, V lost 8 bases, and 11 bases had no gene match.

The chain links TRBV4-2 to TRBJ2-1, with 11 positions matching TRBD2. The junction had 11 bases not matched to a gene; V was cut back by 3 bases and J by 7 bases. Germline lookup yields CDR1 LGHNA and CDR2 YNFKEQ. The CDR3 has 17 residues. CDR3 loop: CASSHQLSGGAGNEQFF. As DNA, the CDR3 is TGTGCCAGCAGCCACCAACTTAGCGGGGGGGCAGGTAATGAGCAGTTCTTC.

The genes are TRBV6-6 and TRBJ2-3, with 7 bases that match TRBD1. This CDR3 comprises 14 residues. CDR1 MNHNY and CDR2 SVGAGI come from the germline V gene (reference sequence). Germline trimming cut 6 bases from V and 1 base from J; bases unmatched to any gene: 4. The CDR3: CASREGGGTDTQYF. In nucleotides, the CDR3 is TGTGCCAGCAGGGAAGGGGGCGGCACAGATACGCAGTATTTT.

This chain connects TRBV14 to TRBJ1-1, with TRBD1 identical over 8 bases. Germline values: CDR1 SGHDN, CDR2 FVKESK. V shed 4 bases, J shed 8 bases, and the junction held 6 bases outside the gene matches. This CDR3 is 13 amino acids long. The CDR3 nucleotides read TGTGCCAGCAGCCTATGGACAGGGCGGGAAGCTTTCTTT. Translation: CASSLWTGREAFF.

V and J are TRBV7-9 and TRBJ1-5, with 9 bases lining up with TRBD1. Germline CDR1 and CDR2: SEHNR and FQNEAQ (reference sequence). The CDR3 contains 15 residues. After removal of 4 bases from V and 4 bases from J, the junction contained 5 bases not matched to a gene. CDR3 region: CASSSGTGINQPQHF. Here the CDR3 DNA reads TGTGCCAGCAGCTCCGGGACAGGGATTAATCAGCCCCAGCATTTT.

The chain employs TRBV5-1 and TRBJ1-5, with TRBD1 matching over 10 bases. The CDR3 contains 15 residues. The V and J ends lost 4 bases and 8 bases, in that order; junction bases with no gene match: 9. Germline CDR1 and CDR2: SGHRS and YFSETQ. The CDR3 bases are TGCGCCAGCAGCCCTGGGACAGGGGCTGAGGAGCCCCAGCATTTT. This gives the protein CASSPGTGAEEPQHF.